Listed below are T cell receptor beta chains from one sample, sequenced in a study of OX40 agonist ivuxolimab in advanced cancers. The assay was immunoSEQ multiplex PCR, and TCRdb's table has in-frame clones only and misses some. Of 65,000 to 80,000 clones in the sample, around 80% were seen once. The source material was CD4+ or CD8+ T cells sorted from blood, sampled in a trial of the OX40 agonist ivuxolimab. The receptors originated from an adult with an advanced solid tumor such as melanoma, head and neck, liver or kidney cancer. CDR3s include the opening cysteine and the closing phenylalanine or tryptophan. D genes are given only for firm matches. Where a row states a size, it is once, few, many or the class of an expanded clone; other rows omit it.

V gene: TRBV5-4
clone size: NA
D gene: TRBD1
J gene: TRBJ2-1
CDR3 protein: CASRPDRASNEQFF
CDR3 DNA: TGTGCCAGCAGACCCGACAGGGCCAGCAATGAGCAGTTCTTC

V gene: TRBV7-6
clone size: NA
D gene: NA
J gene: TRBJ1-2
CDR3 protein: CASSLQPGSRDGYTF
CDR3 DNA: TGTGCCAGCAGCTTACAGCCGGGGTCTAGAGATGGCTACACCTTC

V gene: TRBV6-1
clone size: NA
D gene: NA
J gene: TRBJ1-2
CDR3 protein: CASSVRTDPGPFNYGYTF
CDR3 DNA: TGTGCCAGCAGTGTACGGACAGACCCAGGCCCATTTAACTATGGCTACACCTTC

V gene: TRBV6-6
clone size: few
D gene: NA
J gene: TRBJ1-1
CDR3 protein: CASSYADKVNTEAFF
CDR3 DNA: TGTGCCAGCAGTTACGCGGATAAGGTGAACACTGAAGCTTTCTTT

V gene: TRBV15
clone size: NA
D gene: NA
J gene: TRBJ1-5
CDR3 protein: CATSREGGRQPQHF
CDR3 DNA: TGTGCCACCAGCAGAGAGGGGGGCAGGCAGCCCCAGCATTTT

V gene: TRBV7-2
clone size: NA
D gene: NA
J gene: TRBJ1-3
CDR3 protein: CASSGPAENTIYF
CDR3 DNA: TGTGCCAGCAGCGGGCCGGCCGAAAACACCATATATTTT

V gene: TRBV6-1
clone size: NA
D gene: TRBD1
J gene: TRBJ1-6
CDR3 protein: CASRDQTGGGSPLHF
CDR3 DNA: TGTGCCAGCAGGGACCAAACAGGGGGTGGTTCACCCCTCCACTTT

V gene: TRBV11-1
clone size: NA
D gene: NA
J gene: TRBJ1-4
CDR3 protein: CASRTTATNEKLFF
CDR3 DNA: TGTGCCAGCAGGACGACAGCAACTAATGAAAAACTGTTTTTT

V gene: TRBV20-1
clone size: once
D gene: NA
J gene: TRBJ1-4
CDR3 protein: CSLWTDEKLFF
CDR3 DNA: TGCAGCCTCTGGACAGACGAAAAACTGTTTTTT

V gene: TRBV5-1
clone size: NA
D gene: NA
J gene: TRBJ2-7
CDR3 protein: CASSLYQHGTRDYEQYF
CDR3 DNA: TGCGCCAGCAGCTTGTATCAACACGGGACGAGGGATTACGAGCAGTACTTC

V gene: TRBV2
clone size: NA
D gene: NA
J gene: TRBJ1-1
CDR3 protein: CASSDSAGAHLSAFF
CDR3 DNA: TGTGCCAGCAGTGACTCCGCAGGGGCCCATCTTAGCGCTTTCTTT

V gene: TRBV7-2
clone size: NA
D gene: NA
J gene: TRBJ1-3
CDR3 protein: CASSFVRDSGNTIYF
CDR3 DNA: TGTGCCAGCAGCTTCGTCAGGGACTCTGGAAACACCATATATTTT

V gene: TRBV5-1
clone size: NA
D gene: NA
J gene: TRBJ2-6
CDR3 protein: CASSTGPGANVLTF
CDR3 DNA: TGCGCCAGCAGCACCGGGCCTGGGGCCAACGTCCTGACTTTC

V gene: TRBV19
clone size: NA
D gene: NA
J gene: TRBJ1-5
CDR3 protein: CASSPGVSQPQHF
CDR3 DNA: TGTGCCAGCAGTCCCGGGGTAAGTCAGCCCCAGCATTTT

V gene: TRBV5-1
clone size: NA
D gene: NA
J gene: TRBJ2-2
CDR3 protein: CASSPLRTENTGELFF
CDR3 DNA: TGCGCCAGCAGCCCACTAAGGACAGAGAACACCGGGGAGCTGTTTTTT

V gene: TRBV10-3
clone size: NA
D gene: NA
J gene: TRBJ1-1
CDR3 protein: CAISEMGNTEAFF
CDR3 DNA: TGTGCCATCAGTGAGATGGGGAACACTGAAGCTTTCTTT

V gene: TRBV5-1
clone size: NA
D gene: NA
J gene: TRBJ2-1
CDR3 protein: CASSLDGTHSYNEQFF
CDR3 DNA: TGCGCCAGCAGCTTGGACGGGACACACTCCTACAATGAGCAGTTCTTC

V gene: TRBV19
clone size: NA
D gene: NA
J gene: TRBJ1-1
CDR3 protein: CASSNPKTEAFF
CDR3 DNA: TGTGCCAGTAGTAACCCCAAAACTGAAGCTTTCTTT

V gene: TRBV7-2
clone size: NA
D gene: NA
J gene: TRBJ2-7
CDR3 protein: CASSLGLAAEYSYEQYF
CDR3 DNA: TGTGCCAGCAGCTTAGGTCTTGCAGCGGAGTACTCCTACGAGCAGTACTTC

V gene: TRBV28
clone size: NA
D gene: TRBD1
J gene: TRBJ2-2
CDR3 protein: CASSLNRGLGTGELFF
CDR3 DNA: TGTGCCAGCAGTTTAAACAGGGGGCTGGGCACCGGGGAGCTGTTTTTT

V gene: TRBV6-5
clone size: NA
D gene: NA
J gene: TRBJ1-2
CDR3 protein: CASSYRGRAGYTF
CDR3 DNA: TGTGCCAGCAGTTACAGGGGCAGAGCTGGCTACACCTTC

V gene: TRBV18
clone size: NA
D gene: NA
J gene: TRBJ1-1
CDR3 protein: CASFRTETNTEAFF
CDR3 DNA: TGTGCCAGCTTTAGGACAGAAACGAACACTGAAGCTTTCTTT

V gene: TRBV15
clone size: NA
D gene: TRBD2
J gene: TRBJ2-1
CDR3 protein: CATSREGSGNPFTYNEQFF
CDR3 DNA: TGTGCCACCAGCAGAGAGGGTAGCGGGAACCCTTTCACCTACAATGAGCAGTTCTTC

V gene: TRBV28
clone size: NA
D gene: NA
J gene: TRBJ2-7
CDR3 protein: CASSFPGVQSYEQYF
CDR3 DNA: TGTGCCAGCAGTTTCCCGGGAGTCCAATCCTACGAGCAGTACTTC

V gene: TRBV4-1
clone size: NA
D gene: TRBD2
J gene: TRBJ2-2
CDR3 protein: CASSQDFRLAIPGELFF
CDR3 DNA: TGCGCCAGCAGCCAAGATTTTCGACTAGCGATCCCCGGGGAGCTGTTTTTT

V gene: TRBV6-5
clone size: NA
D gene: NA
J gene: TRBJ2-7
CDR3 protein: CASSYSSLARNEQYF
CDR3 DNA: TGTGCCAGCAGTTACTCGAGTCTGGCTCGGAACGAGCAGTACTTC

V gene: TRBV5-1
clone size: NA
D gene: TRBD2
J gene: TRBJ2-7
CDR3 protein: CASSFGGAGYEQYF
CDR3 DNA: TGCGCCAGCAGCTTCGGGGGGGCAGGCTACGAGCAGTACTTC

V gene: TRBV29-1
clone size: NA
D gene: NA
J gene: TRBJ2-1
CDR3 protein: CSTPRRGSYNEQFF
CDR3 DNA: TGCAGCACCCCCCGGCGGGGATCCTACAATGAGCAGTTCTTC

V gene: TRBV2
clone size: NA
D gene: NA
J gene: TRBJ2-2
CDR3 protein: CASLARNTGELFF
CDR3 DNA: TGTGCCAGTTTAGCTAGAAACACCGGGGAGCTGTTTTTT

V gene: TRBV28
clone size: NA
D gene: TRBD2
J gene: TRBJ2-3
CDR3 protein: CASRQPGLAGALSTDTQYF
CDR3 DNA: TGTGCCAGCAGACAGCCGGGACTAGCGGGGGCCCTTAGCACAGATACGCAGTATTTT

V gene: TRBV2
clone size: NA
D gene: TRBD2
J gene: TRBJ2-2
CDR3 protein: CASKWEGTNTGELFF
CDR3 DNA: TGTGCCAGCAAATGGGAGGGCACGAACACCGGGGAGCTGTTTTTT

V gene: TRBV5-6
clone size: few
D gene: TRBD2
J gene: TRBJ2-1
CDR3 protein: CASSLALREAEQFF
CDR3 DNA: TGTGCCAGCAGCTTGGCCCTTCGGGAGGCTGAGCAGTTCTTC

V gene: TRBV5-4
clone size: NA
D gene: TRBD1
J gene: TRBJ1-1
CDR3 protein: CASSQGTGNTEAFF
CDR3 DNA: TGTGCCAGCAGCCAAGGGACAGGGAACACTGAAGCTTTCTTT

V gene: TRBV5-4
clone size: NA
D gene: TRBD2
J gene: TRBJ2-7
CDR3 protein: CASSFKLAGPSYEQYF
CDR3 DNA: TGTGCCAGCAGCTTCAAACTAGCGGGACCTTCCTACGAGCAGTACTTC

V gene: TRBV5-8
clone size: NA
D gene: NA
J gene: TRBJ1-1
CDR3 protein: CASSRLQGNTEAFF
CDR3 DNA: TGTGCCAGCAGCCGACTACAGGGGAACACTGAAGCTTTCTTT

V gene: TRBV28
clone size: NA
D gene: TRBD1
J gene: TRBJ2-7
CDR3 protein: CASNPPGQGSDEQYF
CDR3 DNA: TGTGCCAGCAACCCGCCGGGACAGGGGAGCGACGAGCAGTACTTC

V gene: TRBV7-3
clone size: NA
D gene: NA
J gene: TRBJ2-1
CDR3 protein: CASSSSSSSNEQFF
CDR3 DNA: TGTGCCAGCAGCTCCTCCAGTTCTAGCAATGAGCAGTTCTTC

V gene: TRBV6-6
clone size: NA
D gene: TRBD2
J gene: TRBJ2-1
CDR3 protein: CASSSPGLAGNNEQFF
CDR3 DNA: TGTGCCAGCAGTTCCCCCGGGCTAGCGGGGAACAATGAGCAGTTCTTC

V gene: TRBV18
clone size: few
D gene: TRBD1
J gene: TRBJ1-5
CDR3 protein: CASSPGQGNQPQHF
CDR3 DNA: TGTGCCAGCTCACCGGGACAGGGCAATCAGCCCCAGCATTTT

V gene: TRBV10-3
clone size: NA
D gene: NA
J gene: TRBJ1-3
CDR3 protein: CAISILGSGNTIYF
CDR3 DNA: TGTGCCATCAGTATTTTGGGCTCTGGAAACACCATATATTTT

V gene: TRBV7-9
clone size: NA
D gene: NA
J gene: TRBJ2-2
CDR3 protein: CASSRPGGPNTGELFF
CDR3 DNA: TGTGCCAGCAGTCGACCGGGGGGCCCGAACACCGGGGAGCTGTTTTTT

V gene: TRBV4-1
clone size: NA
D gene: TRBD1
J gene: TRBJ2-2
CDR3 protein: CASSQDLTGTATGELFF
CDR3 DNA: TGCGCCAGCAGCCAAGACCTCACCGGGACAGCCACCGGGGAGCTGTTTTTT

V gene: TRBV5-1
clone size: NA
D gene: NA
J gene: TRBJ2-3
CDR3 protein: CASSLGPSTDTQYF
CDR3 DNA: TGCGCCAGCAGCTTGGGACCCAGCACAGATACGCAGTATTTT

V gene: TRBV7-2
clone size: NA
D gene: NA
J gene: TRBJ2-2
CDR3 protein: CASSLHSLGAGELFF
CDR3 DNA: TGTGCCAGCAGCTTACACTCCCTTGGTGCCGGGGAGCTGTTTTTT

V gene: TRBV30
clone size: NA
D gene: TRBD2
J gene: TRBJ2-7
CDR3 protein: CAGERTSGSSEQYF
CDR3 DNA: TGTGCCGGGGAAAGGACTAGCGGGAGTAGCGAGCAGTACTTC

V gene: TRBV11-3
clone size: NA
D gene: NA
J gene: TRBJ2-2
CDR3 protein: CASKQGSSTGELFF
CDR3 DNA: TGTGCCAGCAAACAGGGATCTAGCACCGGGGAGCTGTTTTTT

V gene: TRBV18
clone size: NA
D gene: NA
J gene: TRBJ1-3
CDR3 protein: CASSREGLSGNTIYF
CDR3 DNA: TGTGCCAGCTCACGGGAGGGCCTCTCTGGAAACACCATATATTTT

V gene: TRBV9
clone size: NA
D gene: NA
J gene: TRBJ1-2
CDR3 protein: CASSGGAGTGLFDGYTF
CDR3 DNA: TGTGCCAGCAGCGGAGGGGCGGGGACCGGTCTTTTTGATGGCTACACCTTC

V gene: TRBV19
clone size: NA
D gene: TRBD1
J gene: TRBJ1-1
CDR3 protein: CASDSTGGRTEAFF
CDR3 DNA: TGTGCCAGTGACTCTACAGGGGGGAGGACTGAAGCTTTCTTT

V gene: TRBV10-3
clone size: NA
D gene: NA
J gene: TRBJ1-2
CDR3 protein: CAIGRGEVNYGYTF
CDR3 DNA: TGTGCCATAGGCCGTGGGGAGGTGAACTATGGCTACACCTTC

V gene: TRBV7-2
clone size: NA
D gene: TRBD1
J gene: TRBJ2-5
CDR3 protein: CASRDQGARETQYF
CDR3 DNA: TGTGCCAGCAGGGATCAGGGGGCGCGTGAGACCCAGTACTTC

V gene: TRBV7-2
clone size: NA
D gene: NA
J gene: TRBJ1-1
CDR3 protein: CASSFQPWDTEAFF
CDR3 DNA: TGTGCCAGCAGCTTTCAACCCTGGGACACTGAAGCTTTCTTT

V gene: TRBV5-1
clone size: NA
D gene: TRBD1
J gene: TRBJ2-3
CDR3 protein: CASSSISTGGSTDTQYF
CDR3 DNA: TGCGCCAGCAGCAGTATTTCGACAGGGGGCTCCACAGATACGCAGTATTTT

V gene: TRBV7-3
clone size: NA
D gene: TRBD2
J gene: TRBJ2-7
CDR3 protein: CASSRSGGAGGYEQYF
CDR3 DNA: TGTGCCAGCAGCCGCTCGGGAGGAGCGGGGGGCTACGAGCAGTACTTC